This T cell receptor (beta chain) was captured by sequencing in a study of cytomegalovirus exposure and HLA in healthy donors. PCR amplification relied on 60 Vbeta primers (plus 13 Jbeta primers). TCRdb's table, derived via immunoSEQ multiplex PCR, lists solely in-frame clones and lacks some. This sample carries roughly 160,000 clones, around 72% of them seen once, and the ten largest clones take over 3%. Points on this clone: The antigen is not known.

Study-wide findings and caveats: For most subjects, TCR beta sequences were reported to predict HLA-A and HLA-B alleles with accuracy.

This CDR3 spans 14 amino acids. Trimming took 8 bases from V and 7 from J, leaving 17 bases between them. CDR1 and CDR2 from the germline V gene are MDHEN and SYDVKM. This chain joins TRBV28 and TRBJ1-4; possibly TRBD1 for D (5 bases). The receptor was derived from a woman aged 45-65 years in good health and CMV-seropositive. The sequencing sample was made of PBMCs. CDR3 region: CASAGGSLAEKLFF. CDR3 coding DNA: TGTGCCAGCGCGGGGGGGTCCCTAGCTGAAAAACTGTTTTTT. Variable domain in full (rest from reference TRBV28 and TRBJ1-4): DVKVTQSSRYLVKRTGEKVFLECVQDMDHENMFWYRQDPGLGLRLIYFSYDVKMKEKGDIPEGYSVSREKKERFSLILESASTNQTSMYLCASAGGSLAEKLFFGSGTQLSVL.